This T cell receptor beta chain comes out of a study of cytomegalovirus exposure and HLA in healthy donors. Notes on the study in general: Presence/absence results assume similar sequencing depth per donor, which may not hold.

This clone has only a few counts. Its antigen remains unidentified. PCR used 60 Vbeta primers and 13 Jbeta primers. Produced via immunoSEQ multiplex PCR; TCRdb's table is partial and in-frame only. The sample holds 55,000 to 70,000 clones, 80% seen once. The sequenced sample was PBMCs. This TCR derives from a male donor in good health and CMV-seronegative.

The CDR3 protein is CASSSSPGGTEAFF. CDR3 in DNA: TGTGCCAGCAGTTCCTCCCCCGGGGGGACTGAAGCTTTCTTT. V usage is TRBV27 and J usage is TRBJ1-1; perhaps TRBD1 as D (5 bases). Germline V lookup: CDR1 MNHEY, CDR2 SMNVEV (reference sequence). The V end was cut by 4 bases, the J end by 5 bases, with 14 bases between. CDR3 length: 14 amino acids.